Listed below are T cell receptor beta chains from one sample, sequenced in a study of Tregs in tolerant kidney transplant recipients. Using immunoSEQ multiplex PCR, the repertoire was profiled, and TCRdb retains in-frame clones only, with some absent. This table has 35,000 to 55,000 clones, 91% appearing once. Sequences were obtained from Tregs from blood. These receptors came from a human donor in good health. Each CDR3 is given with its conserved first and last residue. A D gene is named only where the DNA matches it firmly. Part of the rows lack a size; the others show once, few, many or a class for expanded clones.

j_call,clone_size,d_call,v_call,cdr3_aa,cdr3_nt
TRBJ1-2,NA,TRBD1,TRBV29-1,CSAGGTALGYTF,TGCAGCGCGGGGGGGACAGCCCTAGGCTACACCTTC
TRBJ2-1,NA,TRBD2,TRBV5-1,CASSLGLADYNEQFF,TGCGCCAGCAGCTTGGGTCTAGCGGACTACAATGAGCAGTTCTTC
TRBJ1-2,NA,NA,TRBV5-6,CASSLRLGAGGYTF,TGTGCCAGCAGCTTGAGGTTGGGGGCGGGAGGCTACACCTTC
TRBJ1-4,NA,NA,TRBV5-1,CASSQDPTPGMGATNEKLFF,TGCGCCAGCAGCCAAGACCCGACTCCGGGGATGGGGGCAACTAATGAAAAACTGTTTTTT
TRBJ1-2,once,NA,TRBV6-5,CASRPTGRGYTF,TGTGCCAGCAGACCCACAGGGCGAGGCTACACCTTC
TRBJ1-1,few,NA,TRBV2,CASSESVRNTEAFF,TGTGCCAGCAGTGAAAGTGTGAGGAACACTGAAGCTTTCTTT
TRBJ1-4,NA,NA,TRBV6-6,CASSYSRPQNSELFF,TGTGCCAGCAGTTACTCGAGACCTCAGAATTCGGAACTGTTTTTT
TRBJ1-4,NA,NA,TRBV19,CASKRDGTRNSGLFF,TGTGCCAGTAAGCGGGACGGAACACGGAACTCTGGACTGTTTTTT
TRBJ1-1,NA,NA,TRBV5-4,CASSPGRGVNTEAFF,TGTGCCAGCAGCCCCGGCCGGGGGGTGAACACTGAAGCTTTCTTT
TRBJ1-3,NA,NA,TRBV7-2,CASSLGGSRPYF,TGTGCCAGCAGCTTAGGTGGTAGCAGGCCATATTTT
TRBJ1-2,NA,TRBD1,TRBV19,CASSSTGTGAPGPKRYGYTF,TGTGCCAGTAGTAGTACCGGGACAGGGGCTCCCGGTCCGAAACGTTATGGCTACACCTTC
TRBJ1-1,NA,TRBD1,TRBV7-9,CASSYRTGGVSTEAFF,TGTGCCAGCAGCTATCGGACAGGGGGCGTGAGCACTGAAGCTTTCTTT
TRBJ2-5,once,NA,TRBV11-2,CASSAPEALQETQYF,TGTGCCAGCAGCGCCCCGGAGGCCTTGCAAGAGACCCAGTACTTC
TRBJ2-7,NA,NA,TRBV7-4,CASSIPTYEQYF,TGTGCCAGCAGCATCCCTACTTACGAGCAGTACTTC
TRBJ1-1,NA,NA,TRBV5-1,CASSLDRVELTEAFF,TGCGCCAGCAGCTTGGACAGGGTAGAGCTCACTGAAGCTTTCTTT
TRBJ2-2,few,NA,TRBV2,CASSALWELFF,TGTGCCAGCAGTGCGCTGTGGGAGCTGTTTTTT
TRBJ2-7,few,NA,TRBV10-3,CAISDAGPYEQYF,TGTGCCATCAGTGATGCGGGACCCTACGAGCAGTACTTC
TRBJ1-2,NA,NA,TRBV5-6,CASSTRAGSYHGYTF,TGTGCCAGCAGCACGAGGGCAGGGTCCTACCATGGCTACACCTTC
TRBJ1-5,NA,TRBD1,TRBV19,CASTDPHRGKPQHF,TGTGCCAGTACCGATCCACACAGGGGTAAGCCCCAGCATTTT
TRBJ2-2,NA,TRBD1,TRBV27,CASSKQGVRPRELFF,TGTGCCAGCAGCAAACAGGGGGTGAGGCCCCGGGAGCTGTTTTTT
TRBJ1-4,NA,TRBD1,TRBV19,CASRRDRTLTNEKLFF,TGTGCCAGTAGGCGGGACAGGACGTTAACTAATGAAAAACTGTTTTTT
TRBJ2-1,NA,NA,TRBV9,CASSVERYNEQFF,TGTGCCAGCAGCGTAGAAAGGTACAATGAGCAGTTCTTC